This T cell receptor (beta chain) is drawn from a study of blood T cell repertoires in COVID-19. Study background: Acute-phase and convalescent COVID-19 samples originated in the United States, Italy and Spain.

Some clones are missing from TCRdb's copy, which holds only in-frame ones; the method was immunoSEQ multiplex PCR. The data contain roughly 170,000 clones, about nine tenths of them singletons. Trimming took 8 bases from V and 3 from J, leaving 14 bases between them. The CDR3 is made up of 13 amino acids. Germline V gene lookup returns CDR1 SGHTA and CDR2 FQGNSA. The V gene is TRBV7-2, the J gene TRBJ2-7, with D perhaps matching TRBD2 (6 bases). The TCR was taken from a man between 65 and 85 years old with active or convalescent COVID-19. The sample taken for sequencing was peripheral blood. CDR3: CASAWRGDYEQYF. CDR3 bases: TGTGCCAGCGCCTGGCGGGGAGACTACGAGCAGTACTTC. Based on the CDR3 plus reference TRBV7-2 and TRBJ2-7, the full variable domain is GAGVSQSPSNKVTEKGKDVELRCDPISGHTALYWYRQSLGQGLEFLIYFQGNSAPDKSGLPSDRFSAERTGGSVSTLTIQRTQQEDSAVYLCASAWRGDYEQYFGPGTRLTVT.